This T cell receptor (beta chain) originates from a study of control samples from healthy donors and cancer patients (dated by TCRdb to 2020 to 2022). The library was generated by the immunoSEQ multiplex PCR assay. The clones in this table, taken by TCRdb from immuneACCESS, are in-frame only. Not every clone is retained; where verified, under half of the shortfall comes from an unresolved V gene, and the cause of the rest is unknown. Here the sample has about 130,000 clones; about 91% occur a single time. The ten largest clonotypes hold roughly 8.6% of the sample. Turning to this clone: The antigen this receptor binds is unknown. The sample holds no much larger clone one base away, and base qualities are not on file.

Trimming costs V 1 base and J 7 bases, and their ends lie 22 bases apart. The CDR3, from cysteine to phenylalanine, totals 18 residues. Only the CDR3 region is kept as DNA, spanning 54 bases read in frame from base 1. CDR1 is given as MGHRA and CDR2 as YSYEKL, both from the germline V gene. This sequence was found in a young man in good health. The rearranged chain carries TRBV4-1 and TRBJ2-2; no confident D gene assignment can be made. Sequenced: blood. For the CDR3, the sequence is CASSQGAFWRRTGGELFF. The sequenced DNA: TGCGCCAGCAGCCAAGGGGCCTTTTGGCGGCGAACGGGCGGGGAGCTGTTTTTT.